This record covers a single T cell receptor (beta chain). As yet, its antigen is unknown. Repertoires were generated with immunoSEQ multiplex PCR, while TCRdb's copy carries only in-frame clones and drops some. The data show 45,000 to 50,000 clones, with around 92% seen just once and 12% held by the top ten. These data come from a study of OX40 agonist ivuxolimab in advanced cancers. Across the study: Recorded diagnoses for dose-escalation patients were hepatocellular carcinoma, melanoma, renal cell or head and neck cancer. Of the participants, more than 35% had some prior anti-PD-1, anti-PD-L1 or anti-CTLA-4 therapy, which was allowed. Partial responses were achieved by three patients, of whom one had hepatocellular carcinoma and two had cutaneous melanoma. Study-level results: Dosing at 0.1 to 3.0 mg/kg was accompanied by clonal expansion of CD4+ and CD8+ blood T cells by week 6.

With V trimmed by 7 bases and J by 4 bases, 7 bases remained unmatched. Germline V gene sequence: CDR1 LNHDA, CDR2 SQIVND (reference sequence). This CDR3 is built from 15 residues. The specimen comprised CD4+ or CD8+ T cells sorted from blood, sampled in a trial of the OX40 agonist ivuxolimab. This chain links TRBV19 with TRBJ2-1; 10 bases agree with TRBD2. This clonotype originated in an adult with an advanced solid tumor such as melanoma, head and neck, liver or kidney cancer. The CDR3 sequence: CASTPTSGTYNEQFF. The CDR3 region has the DNA TGTGCCAGTACCCCAACTAGCGGGACTTACAATGAGCAGTTCTTC.